The source of this TCR beta chain is a study of Ad26.COV2.S vaccination and SARS-CoV-2 variants. TCRdb's table, derived via immunoSEQ multiplex PCR, lists solely in-frame clones and lacks some. This table holds fewer than 400,000 clones, 70% to 90% found once. Specified treatment: some 20 received Ad26.COV2.S at low or high dose, single or two shots; a few received placebo; per-sample allocation not given. Sample collection was performed on day 63 after the first vaccine or placebo injection. Sequenced here: peripheral blood, sampled in a trial of Ad26.COV2.S vaccine versus placebo. This TCR was recovered from a person aged 18-60 years who received the Ad26.COV2.S COVID-19 vaccine or a placebo.

CDR3 nucleotide sequence: TGTGCCAGCAGCTTTATAGGCGGGACAGACAACGTCCTGACTTTC. This encodes CASSFIGGTDNVLTF. The gene calls are TRBV11-3 and TRBJ2-6; D possibly corresponds to TRBD1 (7 bases). The V end lost 3 bases, the J end lost 9 bases, and 15 bases lay between the germline ends. This CDR3 is built from 15 residues. In germline, CDR1 is SGHNT, CDR2 YENEEA. Using reference TRBV11-3 and TRBJ2-6 for the parts outside the CDR3, the full variable domain is EAGVVQSPRYKIIEKKQPVAFWCNPISGHNTLYWYLQNLGQGPELLIRYENEEAVDDSQLPKDRFSAERLKGVDSTLKIQPAELGDSAVYLCASSFIGGTDNVLTFGAGSRLTVL.